This TCR beta chain was retrieved from a study of shared clonotypes between healthy human individuals. This table comes from immunoSEQ multiplex PCR, and its TCRdb copy is limited to in-frame clones, with some not included. Of more than 2 million clones in the sample, approximately 96% are singletons; the top ten hold around 0.13%. In this sample, this clone turned up a few times. The junction had 6 bases not matched to a gene; V was cut back by 1 base and J by 4 bases. Germline V gene lookup returns CDR1 SGHAT and CDR2 FQNNGV. This CDR3 spans 16 amino acids. The TCR comes from a young man in good health. V is TRBV11-2 and J is TRBJ2-1; 8 bases fit TRBD2. The source material was naive CD4+ T cells sorted from blood. Subset described: CD45RA+ positively selected. The CDR3 spells CASSLAGGPTYNEQFF. The CDR3 nucleotides read TGTGCCAGCAGCTTAGCGGGAGGGCCGACTTACAATGAGCAGTTCTTC.